The 10 T cell receptor beta chains presented below share a single source sample, sequenced in a study of T cell changes during pregnancy in multiple sclerosis. The data were produced by immunoSEQ multiplex PCR, yet TCRdb's version contains in-frame clones alone and is incomplete. The profile covers under 75,000 clones, with under 95% appearing a single time and about 0.5% taken by the ten largest. This specimen consisted of CD4+ T cells from peripheral blood mononuclear cells, obtained after pregnancy. The source is a female donor in good health, enrolled as a control in a pregnancy study.

The rearrangement uses TRBV5-8 and TRBJ1-5, with TRBD1 as a possible D gene (5 bases). CDR1 and CDR2 (germline): SGHTS, YDEGEE. The V end lost 4 bases, the J end lost 4 bases, and 15 bases lay between the germline ends. CDR3 length: 15 residues. The CDR3 loop reads CASSGRIGGNQPQHF. The CDR3 coding sequence is TGTGCCAGCAGCGGCAGGATCGGGGGGAATCAGCCCCAGCATTTT.

This rearrangement joins TRBV30 to TRBJ2-2; D may be TRBD2 (5 bases). The germline V gene has CDR1 GTSNPN and CDR2 SVGIG (reference sequence). V lost 3 bases to trimming and J lost 6 bases, with 17 bases between them. The CDR3 runs 15 residues. As DNA, the CDR3 is TGTGCCTGGAGCAACGGGAACCCTTTCTCCGGGGAGCTGTTTTTT. Translation: CAWSNGNPFSGELFF.

The chain employs TRBV7-2 and TRBJ1-2; tentatively, D is TRBD1 (6 bases). With 1 base removed from V and 3 bases from J, the gap between germline ends came to 15 bases. Germline V CDR1 and CDR2: SGHTA, FQGNSA. This CDR3 has 16 amino acids. This CDR3 reads CASSLEGRGGDYGYTF. For the CDR3, the DNA is TGTGCCAGCAGCTTAGAGGGCAGGGGCGGAGACTATGGCTACACCTTC.

The CDR3: CASSQAHGTVGDEQYF. The CDR3 DNA is TGTGCCAGCAGCCAAGCGCATGGGACAGTTGGCGACGAGCAGTACTTC. This chain uses TRBV14 with TRBJ2-7; 7 positions agree with TRBD1. The CDR3 has 16 amino acids. Germline V gives CDR1 SGHDN, CDR2 FVKESK. V gave up 1 base and J gave up 5 bases; unmatched junction bases: 11. Variable domain in full (rest from reference TRBV14 and TRBJ2-7): EAGVTQFPSHSVIEKGQTVTLRCDPISGHDNLYWYRRVMGKEIKFLLHFVKESKQDESGMPNNRFLAERTGGTYSTLKVQPAELEDSGVYFCASSQAHGTVGDEQYFGPGTRLTVT.

This chain joins TRBV9 and TRBJ1-5; D not certain. The V end lost 0 bases, the J end lost 2 bases, and 9 bases lay between the germline ends. There are 15 residues in the CDR3. Germline lookup yields CDR1 SGDLS and CDR2 YYNGEE. The CDR3 sequence: CASSVGGLGNQPQHF. The CDR3 region has the DNA TGTGCCAGCAGCGTAGGAGGGTTGGGCAATCAGCCCCAGCATTTT.

The CDR3 bases are TGTGCCAGCAGCCAACGACGGAGCTCTGGGGCCAACGTCCTGACTTTC. Amino acids: CASSQRRSSGANVLTF. The chain has TRBV4-2 and TRBJ2-6; D is uncertain. The CDR3 has 16 amino acids. CDR1 is LGHNA, CDR2 YNFKEQ, per germline. Trimming cost V 2 bases and J 0 bases, with 8 bases left between them.

The J gene is TRBJ1-2, the V gene TRBV19, with 7 positions matching TRBD1. J lost 8 bases, V lost 6 bases, and 6 bases had no gene match. The CDR3 runs to 12 residues. Germline loops: CDR1 LNHDA, CDR2 SQIVND (reference sequence). CDR3 sequence: CASRLTGSGYTF. The CDR3 bases are TGTGCCAGTAGATTGACAGGGAGCGGCTACACCTTC.

This chain links TRBV4-2 with TRBJ2-1; D might be TRBD1 (6 bases). CDR1 LGHNA and CDR2 YNFKEQ come from the germline V gene. The CDR3 length is 16 residues. The V gene lost 1 base and the J gene lost 10 bases, with 20 bases spanning the gap. The CDR3 DNA reads as TGTGCCAGCAGCCAAGGGGAAGTTTATGGGGGCGAGGAGCAGTTCTTC. It is translated as CASSQGEVYGGEEQFF.

The chain couples TRBV12-5 to TRBJ1-1; TRBD1 agrees at 11 bases. Germline trimming cut 6 bases from V and 1 base from J; bases unmatched to any gene: 7. The CDR3 runs to 16 residues. Germline-derived CDR1 and CDR2 are LGHNT and FRNRAP. The CDR3, as DNA: TGTGCTAGTGGGAGGACAGGGGGCGCCCAGAACACTGAAGCTTTCTTT. Its translation: CASGRTGGAQNTEAFF. The whole variable domain, filled in from reference TRBV12-5 and TRBJ1-1, reads DARVTQTPRHKVTEMGQEVTMRCQPILGHNTVFWYRQTMMQGLELLAYFRNRAPLDDSGMPKDRFSAEMPDATLATLKIQPSEPRDSAVYFCASGRTGGAQNTEAFFGQGTRLTVV.

The V and J genes are TRBV7-9 and TRBJ1-2, with 9 bases fitting TRBD1. The germline V gene encodes CDR1 SEHNR and CDR2 FQNEAQ (reference sequence). Unmatched junction bases numbered 10, after V lost 1 base and J lost 7 bases. This CDR3 region has 16 residues. CDR3 DNA sequence: TGTGCCAGCAGCTTAGGATTACAGGGGGCCTTTCCTGGCTACACCTTC. It encodes CASSLGLQGAFPGYTF.